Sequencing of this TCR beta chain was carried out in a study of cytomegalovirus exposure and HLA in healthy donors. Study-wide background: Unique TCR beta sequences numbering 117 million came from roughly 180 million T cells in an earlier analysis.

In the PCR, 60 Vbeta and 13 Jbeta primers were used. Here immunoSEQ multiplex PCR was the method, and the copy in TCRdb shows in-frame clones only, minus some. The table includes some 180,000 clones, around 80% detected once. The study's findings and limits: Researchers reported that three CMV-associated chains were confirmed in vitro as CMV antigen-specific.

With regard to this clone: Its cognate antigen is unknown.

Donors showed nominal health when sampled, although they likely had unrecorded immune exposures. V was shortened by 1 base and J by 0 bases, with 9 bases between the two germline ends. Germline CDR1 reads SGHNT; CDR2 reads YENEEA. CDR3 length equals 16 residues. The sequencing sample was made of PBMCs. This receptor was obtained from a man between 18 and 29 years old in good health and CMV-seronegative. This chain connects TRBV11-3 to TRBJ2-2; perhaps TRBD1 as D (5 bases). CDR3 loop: CASSLALGANTGELFF. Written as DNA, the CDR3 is TGTGCCAGCAGCTTAGCCTTAGGGGCGAACACCGGGGAGCTGTTTTTT.